The clone carrying this TCR beta chain is a singleton in its sample. The antigen is not known. Following extraction, RNA underwent reverse transcription to cDNA, which served as the sequencing template. Repertoires were generated with immunoSEQ multiplex PCR, while TCRdb's copy carries only in-frame clones and drops some. Of approximately 150,000 clones in the sample, 85% to 90% were seen once. Treatment meaning: oral pan-JAK inhibitor, 5-10 mg twice daily. This sample is part of a study of CD8+ T cells in alopecia areata. Study-wide background: Treated patients were given oral tofacitinib, which was dosed at 5 to 10 mg twice daily.

Regarding the study as a whole: TCR sharing was clearer in mice than between patients, perhaps partly owing to patient HLA diversity. Normal skin's resident alphabeta T cells are also sequenced in scalp samples. More clonal than normal scalp was lesional scalp, particularly alopecia totalis/universalis.

The germline V gene encodes CDR1 SEHNR and CDR2 FQNEAQ (reference sequence). The CDR3 extends over 15 amino acids. V lost 4 bases, J lost 5 bases, and 10 bases stayed unmatched. This specimen was CD8+ T cells sorted from blood, taken at week 4, from a patient treated with tofacitinib. The rearrangement uses TRBV7-9 and TRBJ1-1; 7 bases fit TRBD1. The TCR was taken from a human donor with alopecia areata. The CDR3 is CASSSLDRARTEAFF. The CDR3 bases are TGTGCCAGCAGCTCCCTAGACAGGGCGAGAACTGAAGCTTTCTTT.